Listed below are T cell receptor beta chains from one sample, sequenced in a study of technical replicates of blood from four donors. Clones were sequenced by immunoSEQ multiplex PCR, and TCRdb holds only the in-frame ones, with some missing. The top ten clones hold about 0.4% of a sample with 75,000 to 80,000 clones, 94% of them seen once. Sequencing used T cells isolated from PBMCs. These receptors originate from a human donor in good health. The CDR3 runs from the conserved cysteine through the conserved F or W.

v_gene	j_gene	CDR3aa
TRBV7-9	TRBJ1-2	CASSLRGGSNYGYTF
TRBV5-4	TRBJ2-5	CASSPTGQETQYF
TRBV6-1	TRBJ2-7	CASSVQGHSYEQYF
TRBV5-1	TRBJ1-3	CASSGTGGAYGNTIYF
TRBV7-2	TRBJ1-3	CASSRQGISGNTIYF
TRBV21-1	TRBJ2-6	CASSTTGGYLGGANVLTF
TRBV7-3	TRBJ1-3	CASSLTGGTGNTIYF
TRBV19	TRBJ1-2	CASSIGFDSGGYTF
TRBV19	TRBJ2-1	CASSPGLARGEQFF
TRBV27	TRBJ2-1	CASNPGDRGLSEQFF
TRBV28	TRBJ1-4	CASSFLTDNEKLFF
TRBV19	TRBJ2-2	CASSTNSGELFF
TRBV6-1	TRBJ2-1	CASSEGTPSGGYNEQFF
TRBV2	TRBJ2-5	CASSELAGGQEETQYF
TRBV28	TRBJ2-7	CASSPGASGTYEQYF
TRBV7-6	TRBJ1-4	CASRFKGEEKLFF
TRBV7-2	TRBJ1-5	CASNLGVASNQPQHF
TRBV29-1	TRBJ1-1	CSVVGRGSFF
TRBV7-8	TRBJ2-7	CASSPSLVVEQYF
TRBV6-5	TRBJ2-1	CASSVAVRNEQFF
TRBV5-5	TRBJ2-1	CASSLTSRNEQFF
TRBV5-1	TRBJ2-5	CASSLSTGTGVSETQYF
TRBV27	TRBJ2-3	CASQGGPITDTQYF
TRBV27	TRBJ1-1	CASSLYYGESLNTEAFF
TRBV5-4	TRBJ2-2	CAWKTGGIGGELFF
TRBV11-2	TRBJ1-2	CASSLYPSTGGVYGYTF
TRBV9	TRBJ2-7	CASSDYSAGDYEQYF
TRBV5-1	TRBJ2-1	CASSLASGGYNEQFF
TRBV14	TRBJ1-2	CASSQVSRGYGYTF
TRBV29-1	TRBJ2-7	CSVEDPGTGYEQYF
TRBV27	TRBJ2-3	CASSFLGGGDTQYF
TRBV7-3	TRBJ2-1	CASSFGTSYSYNEQFF
TRBV12-1	TRBJ2-1	CASSTSGGYNEQFF
TRBV27	TRBJ2-6	CASSPGQGTGANVLTF
TRBV6-6	TRBJ2-1	CASSYSGLAGKVF
TRBV4-3	TRBJ1-3	CASSQDSSGNTIYF
TRBV5-1	TRBJ2-1	CASSSLQSGSSYNEQFF
TRBV11-2	TRBJ2-1	CASSLVSGPSYNEQFF
TRBV9	TRBJ2-1	CASSVAGAPYNEQFF
TRBV29-1	TRBJ1-1	CSSYPQGDTEAFF
TRBV28	TRBJ1-1	CASREPSRTEAFF
TRBV18	TRBJ2-7	CASSPPGQAYSYEQYF
TRBV7-9	TRBJ2-7	CASSLSLFGQNLPYEQYF
TRBV6-5	TRBJ2-7	CASSYSRLGNDEQYF
TRBV7-6	TRBJ2-3	CASSLSGTGGTDTQYF
TRBV5-8	TRBJ2-3	CASSSRTGPDTQYF
TRBV25-1	TRBJ1-2	CASSDAGGIYGYTF
TRBV2	TRBJ1-1	CASSDVREAAEAFF
TRBV10-2	TRBJ2-2	CASTGITGETGELFF
TRBV7-9	TRBJ2-1	CASSLDGTNSYNEQFF
TRBV10-1	TRBJ2-3	CASSTSREDLTDTQYF
TRBV9	TRBJ2-5	CASSSPTGPGETQYF
TRBV15	TRBJ1-1	CATSRDSTGDTEAFF
TRBV7-3	TRBJ2-1	CASSLTSGIGNEQFF
TRBV30	TRBJ1-1	CAWNRGASTEAFF
TRBV7-8	TRBJ2-7	CASEGGAWYEQYF